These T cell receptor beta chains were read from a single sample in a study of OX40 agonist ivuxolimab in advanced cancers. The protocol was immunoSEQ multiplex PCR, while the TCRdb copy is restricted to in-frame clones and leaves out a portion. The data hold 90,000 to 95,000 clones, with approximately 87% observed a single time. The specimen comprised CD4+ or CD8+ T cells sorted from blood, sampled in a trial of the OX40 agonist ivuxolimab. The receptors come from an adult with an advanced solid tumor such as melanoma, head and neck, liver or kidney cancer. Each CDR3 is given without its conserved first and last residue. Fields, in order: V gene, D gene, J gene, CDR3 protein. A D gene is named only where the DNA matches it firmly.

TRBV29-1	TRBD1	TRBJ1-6	SVGTGGSSPLH
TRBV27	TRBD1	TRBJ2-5	ASSFFGTGAETQY
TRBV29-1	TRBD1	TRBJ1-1	SVYRGLNTEAF
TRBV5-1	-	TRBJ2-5	ASSLEPGETQY
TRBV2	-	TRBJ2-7	ASRKQIATEQY
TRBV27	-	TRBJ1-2	ASSPWNNLNYGYT
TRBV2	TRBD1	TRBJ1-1	ASSERTGPNTEAF
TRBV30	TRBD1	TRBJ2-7	AWGPGGYEQY
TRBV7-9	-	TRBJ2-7	ASSLDRAIYEQY
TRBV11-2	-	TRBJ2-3	ASSLTADTQY
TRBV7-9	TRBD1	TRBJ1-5	ARSGGGCQPQH
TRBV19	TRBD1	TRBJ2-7	ASSILTGDEQY
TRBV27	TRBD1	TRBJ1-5	ASSSQGWDQPQH
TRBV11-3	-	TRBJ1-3	ASSLVNENTIY
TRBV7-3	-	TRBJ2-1	ASSPTTSWSSYNEQF
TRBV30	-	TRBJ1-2	AWSDVAKEAGYT
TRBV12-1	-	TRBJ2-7	ASRSGLAHYEQY
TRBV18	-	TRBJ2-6	ASSPPSAGANVLT
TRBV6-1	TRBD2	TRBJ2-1	ASSDSSGWGNNEQF
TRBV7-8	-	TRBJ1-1	ASSFTPNSEAF
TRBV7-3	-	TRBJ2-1	ASSADVYNEQF
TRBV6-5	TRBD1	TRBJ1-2	ASSYMGQGRSDGYT
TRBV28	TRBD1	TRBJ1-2	ASRGGRGIEGYT
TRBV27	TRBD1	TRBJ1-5	ASSLGQGDQPQH
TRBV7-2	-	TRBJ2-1	ASSRYNEQF
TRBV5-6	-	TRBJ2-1	ASTLRGAKDEQF
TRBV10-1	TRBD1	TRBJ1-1	ASSELTRGQPFMDTEAF
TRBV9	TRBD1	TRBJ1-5	ASSVGTAENQPQH
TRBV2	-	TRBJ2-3	ASSEGLDADTQY
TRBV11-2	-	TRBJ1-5	ASSSDSYQPQH
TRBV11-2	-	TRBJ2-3	ASRRKPVTTDTQY
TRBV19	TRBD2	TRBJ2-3	ASQAGGTDTQY
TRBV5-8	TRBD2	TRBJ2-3	ASRGIASGRGTDTQY